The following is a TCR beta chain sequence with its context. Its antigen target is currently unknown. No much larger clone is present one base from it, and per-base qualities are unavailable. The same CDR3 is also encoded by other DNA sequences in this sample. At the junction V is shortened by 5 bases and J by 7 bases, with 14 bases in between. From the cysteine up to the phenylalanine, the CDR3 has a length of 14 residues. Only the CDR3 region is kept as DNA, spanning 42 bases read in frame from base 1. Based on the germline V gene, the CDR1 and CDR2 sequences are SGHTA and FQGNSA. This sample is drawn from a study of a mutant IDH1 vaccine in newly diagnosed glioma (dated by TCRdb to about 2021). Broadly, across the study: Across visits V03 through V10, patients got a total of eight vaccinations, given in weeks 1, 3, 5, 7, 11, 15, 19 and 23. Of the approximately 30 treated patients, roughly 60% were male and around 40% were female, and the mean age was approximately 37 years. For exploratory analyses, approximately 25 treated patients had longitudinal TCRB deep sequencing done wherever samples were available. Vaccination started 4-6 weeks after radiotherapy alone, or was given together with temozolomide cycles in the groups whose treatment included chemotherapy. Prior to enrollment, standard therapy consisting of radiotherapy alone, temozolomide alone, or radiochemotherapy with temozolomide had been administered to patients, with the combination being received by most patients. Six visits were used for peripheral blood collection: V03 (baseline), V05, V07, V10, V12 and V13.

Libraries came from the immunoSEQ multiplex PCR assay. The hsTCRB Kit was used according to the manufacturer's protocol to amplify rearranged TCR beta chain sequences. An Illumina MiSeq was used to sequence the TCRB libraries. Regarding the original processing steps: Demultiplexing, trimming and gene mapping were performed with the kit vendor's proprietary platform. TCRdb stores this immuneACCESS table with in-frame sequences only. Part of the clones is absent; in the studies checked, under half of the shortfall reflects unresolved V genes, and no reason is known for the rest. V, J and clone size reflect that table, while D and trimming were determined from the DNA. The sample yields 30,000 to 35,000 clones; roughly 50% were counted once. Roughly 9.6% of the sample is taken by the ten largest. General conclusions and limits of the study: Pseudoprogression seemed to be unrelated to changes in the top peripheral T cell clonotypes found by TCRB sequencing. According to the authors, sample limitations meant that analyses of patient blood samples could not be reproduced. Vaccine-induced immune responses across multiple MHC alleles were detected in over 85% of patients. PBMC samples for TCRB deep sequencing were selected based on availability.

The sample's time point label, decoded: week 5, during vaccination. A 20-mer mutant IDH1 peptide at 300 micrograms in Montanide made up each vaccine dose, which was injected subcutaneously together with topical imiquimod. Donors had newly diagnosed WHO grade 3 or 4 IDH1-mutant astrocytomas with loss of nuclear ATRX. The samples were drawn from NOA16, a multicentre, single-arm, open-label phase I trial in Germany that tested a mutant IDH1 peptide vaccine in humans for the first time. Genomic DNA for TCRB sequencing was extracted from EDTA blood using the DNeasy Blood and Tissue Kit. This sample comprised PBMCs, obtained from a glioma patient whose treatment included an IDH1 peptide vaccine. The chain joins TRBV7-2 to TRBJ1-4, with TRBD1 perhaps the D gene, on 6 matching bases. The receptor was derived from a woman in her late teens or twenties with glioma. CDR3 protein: CASSDQGQSEKLFF. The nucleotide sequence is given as TGTGCCAGCAGCGACCAAGGACAGAGTGAAAAACTGTTTTTT.